Listed below are T cell receptor beta chains from one sample, sequenced in a study of tumor-infiltrating lymphocytes in primary liver carcinoma. One entry per CDR3 protein, called by TCRdb with MiXCR from the multiplex PCR reads. The sample lists approximately 330,000 distinct CDR3 sequences; around 60% were seen once. Sequencing used peripheral blood. These receptors originate from a man aged 40-49 years with primary liver carcinoma and hepatitis B virus infection. Each CDR3 is given with its conserved first and last residue. Each record gives: J gene, clone size, CDR3 length, V gene, D gene, CDR3 protein, CDR3 DNA. A D gene is named only where the DNA matches it firmly. The listing skips clone size in some rows; elsewhere it reads once, few, many or a size class.

TRBJ2-3 . 14 TRBV11-2 . CASSLGDITDTQYF TGTGCCAGCAGTTTAGGTGACATCACAGATACGCAGTATTTT
TRBJ1-1 . 13 TRBV11-2 TRBD1 CASSPLRDSVAFF TGTGCCAGCAGCCCTCTCCGGGACAGTGTAGCTTTCTTT
TRBJ2-7 . 13 TRBV11-2 . CANSFRVSEEQYF TGTGCCAACAGCTTTAGGGTTTCAGAAGAGCAGTACTTC
TRBJ1-2 . 14 TRBV28 . CSSSFGGTNYGYTF TGTTCCAGCAGTTTTGGCGGGACTAACTATGGTTATACCTTC
TRBJ2-7 . 14 TRBV4-1 . CASSHEKVSYEQYF TGCGCCAGCAGCCATGAGAAAGTCTCCTACGAGCAGTACTTC
TRBJ1-2 . 14 TRBV6-2/TRBV6-3 . CVSSRLRGSGGYTF TGTGTCAGCAGTCGACTCAGGGGCTCAGGAGGCTACACCTTC
TRBJ2-7 few 11 TRBV30 . CAWSADYEQYF TGTGCCTGGAGCGCAGACTACGAGCAGTACTTC
TRBJ2-7 . 15 TRBV6-2/TRBV6-3 TRBD1 CASSYPWDREYEQYF TGTGCCAGCAGTTACCCATGGGACAGGGAGTACGAGCAGTACTTC
TRBJ1-2 . 11 TRBV29-1 . CSVRVGHGYTF TGCAGCGTACGGGTTGGCCATGGGTACACCTTC
TRBJ1-6 . 15 TRBV5-1 TRBD1 CASSAAGTGVSPLHF TGCGCCAGCAGCGCGGCCGGGACAGGGGTTTCACCCCTCCACTTT
TRBJ2-1 . 14 TRBV11-2 . CASSLGTNENEQFF TGTGCCAGCAGCTTAGGGACTAATGAGAATGAGCAGTTCTTC
TRBJ2-7 . 15 TRBV5-1 TRBD1 CASSLTGQGSYEQYF TGCGCCAGCAGCTTGACGGGACAGGGTTCATACGAGCAGTACTTC
TRBJ2-6 many 15 TRBV12-3/TRBV12-4 . CASSFTGSGANVLTF TGTGCCAGCAGTTTTACGGGGTCTGGGGCCAACGTCCTGACTTTC
TRBJ1-2 . 14 TRBV11-1 . CATTTGAMGNDYTF TGTGCCACAACCACGGGGGCGATGGGAAATGACTACACCTTC
TRBJ1-5 . 12 TRBV11-2 . CASLESDQPQHF TGTGCCAGCTTAGAAAGTGATCAGCCCCAGCATTTT
TRBJ1-2 few 16 TRBV4-2 . CASSQDPGDPIRGYTF TGTGCCAGCAGCCAAGATCCAGGGGATCCCATTCGTGGCTACACCTTC
TRBJ2-2 . 15 TRBV10-3 . CAISGLTGLTGELFF TGTGCCATCAGTGGACTGACGGGACTCACCGGGGAGCTGTTTTTT
TRBJ2-5 . 18 TRBV11-2 . CASSLATLALGKIETQYF TGTGCCAGCAGCTTAGCGACGCTAGCCCTGGGAAAAATAGAGACCCAGTACTTC
TRBJ2-1 many 14 TRBV29-1 . CSVRWEISYNEQFF TGCAGCGTTAGGTGGGAGATATCCTACAATGAGCAGTTCTTC
TRBJ1-2 few 16 TRBV11-2 TRBD1 CASSLRIPSGGGGYTF TGTGCCAGCAGCCTTCGGATCCCATCAGGGGGGGGTGGATACACCTTC
TRBJ1-1 many 14 TRBV6-5 . CASSSDRTIPEAFF TGTGCCAGCAGTTCGGACAGAACAATACCTGAAGCTTTCTTT
TRBJ2-5 . 11 TRBV12-3/TRBV12-4 . CASNLQETQYF TGTGCCAGCAACTTGCAAGAGACCCAGTACTTC
TRBJ2-7 many 13 TRBV5-5 . CASSLGRRYEQYF TGTGCCAGCAGCTTGGGCAGGAGGTACGAGCAGTACTTC
TRBJ2-1 . 13 TRBV12-3/TRBV12-4 . CAISSGTFNEQFF TGTGCCATCAGTTCCGGGACTTTCAATGAGCAGTTCTTC
TRBJ2-3 many 15 TRBV4-1 . CASSQIRGSTDTQYF TGCGCCAGCAGTCAGATACGTGGAAGCACAGATACGCAGTATTTT
TRBJ2-5 . 14 TRBV5-4 . CAGSLARDQETQYF TGTGCCGGCAGCTTGGCCAGGGACCAAGAGACCCAGTACTTC
TRBJ2-3 many 15 TRBV4-3 TRBD2 CASSQVLAGADTQYF TGCGCCAGCAGCCAGGTACTAGCGGGAGCAGATACGCAGTATTTT
TRBJ2-7 many 15 TRBV6-5 . CASSYSRAGGHEQYF TGTGCCAGCAGTTACTCCCGGGCCGGGGGACACGAGCAGTACTTC